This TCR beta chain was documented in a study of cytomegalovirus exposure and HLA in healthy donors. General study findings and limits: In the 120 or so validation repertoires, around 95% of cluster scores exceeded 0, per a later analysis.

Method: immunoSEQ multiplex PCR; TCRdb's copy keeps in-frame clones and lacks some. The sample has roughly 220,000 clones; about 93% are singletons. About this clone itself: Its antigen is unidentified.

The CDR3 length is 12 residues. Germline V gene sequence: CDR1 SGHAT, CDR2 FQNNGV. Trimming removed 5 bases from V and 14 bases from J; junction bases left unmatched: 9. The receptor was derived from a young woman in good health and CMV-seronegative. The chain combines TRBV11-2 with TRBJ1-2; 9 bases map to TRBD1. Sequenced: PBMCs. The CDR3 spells CASSISTGGWTF. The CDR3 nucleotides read TGTGCCAGCAGCATATCGACAGGGGGGTGGACCTTC. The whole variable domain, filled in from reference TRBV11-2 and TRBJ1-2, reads EAGVAQSPRYKIIEKRQSVAFWCNPISGHATLYWYQQILGQGPKLLIQFQNNGVVDDSQLPKDRFSAERLKGVDSTLKIQPAKLEDSAVYLCASSISTGGWTFGSGTRLTVV.